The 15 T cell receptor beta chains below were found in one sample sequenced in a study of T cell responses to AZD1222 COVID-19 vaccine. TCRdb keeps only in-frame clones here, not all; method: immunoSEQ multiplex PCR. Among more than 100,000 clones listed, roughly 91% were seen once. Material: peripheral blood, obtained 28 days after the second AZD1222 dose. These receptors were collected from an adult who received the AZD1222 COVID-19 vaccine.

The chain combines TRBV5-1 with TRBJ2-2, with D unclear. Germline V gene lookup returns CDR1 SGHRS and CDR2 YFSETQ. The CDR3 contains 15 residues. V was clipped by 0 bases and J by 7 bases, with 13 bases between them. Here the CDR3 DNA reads TGCGCCAGCAGCTTGGGAGGTCTAGACCACGGGGAGCTGTTTTTT. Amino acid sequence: CASSLGGLDHGELFF.

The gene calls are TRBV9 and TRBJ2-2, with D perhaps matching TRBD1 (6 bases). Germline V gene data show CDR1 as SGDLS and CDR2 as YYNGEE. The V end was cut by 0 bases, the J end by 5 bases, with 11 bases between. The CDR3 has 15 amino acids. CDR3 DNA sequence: TGTGCCAGCAGCGTAGGTCCAGGGGATACCGGGGAGCTGTTTTTT. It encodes CASSVGPGDTGELFF.

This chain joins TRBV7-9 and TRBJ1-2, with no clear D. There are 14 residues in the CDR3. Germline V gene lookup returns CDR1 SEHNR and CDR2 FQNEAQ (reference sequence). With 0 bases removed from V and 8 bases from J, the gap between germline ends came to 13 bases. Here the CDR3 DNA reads TGTGCCAGCAGCTTAGCCCCCGGGCACCGGGGCTACACCTTC. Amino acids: CASSLAPGHRGYTF.

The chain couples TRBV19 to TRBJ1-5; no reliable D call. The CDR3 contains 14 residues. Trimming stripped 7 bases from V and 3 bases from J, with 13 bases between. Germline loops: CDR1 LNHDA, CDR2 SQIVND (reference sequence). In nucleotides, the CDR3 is TGTGCCAGTACTCTTGCAGACATCAATCAGCCCCAGCATTTT. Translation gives CASTLADINQPQHF.

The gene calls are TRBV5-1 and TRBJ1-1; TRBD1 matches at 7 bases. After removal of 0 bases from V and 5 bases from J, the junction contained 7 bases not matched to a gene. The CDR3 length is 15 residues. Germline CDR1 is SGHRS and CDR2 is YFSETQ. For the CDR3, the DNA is TGCGCCAGCAGCTTGGCTGCAGGGGGGGGGACTGAAGCTTTCTTT. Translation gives CASSLAAGGGTEAFF.

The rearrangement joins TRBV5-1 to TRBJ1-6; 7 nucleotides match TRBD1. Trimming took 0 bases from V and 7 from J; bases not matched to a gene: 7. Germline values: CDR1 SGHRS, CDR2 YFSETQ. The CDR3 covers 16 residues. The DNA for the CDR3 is TGCGCCAGCAGCTTGGGACAGGGCGGCGGGAATTCACCCCTCCACTTT. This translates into CASSLGQGGGNSPLHF.

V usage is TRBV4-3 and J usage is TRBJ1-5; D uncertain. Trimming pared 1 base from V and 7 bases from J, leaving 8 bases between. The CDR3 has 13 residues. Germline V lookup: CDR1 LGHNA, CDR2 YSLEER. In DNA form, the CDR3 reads TGCGCCAGCAGCCAAGGGATTCGCCAGCCCCAGCATTTT. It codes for CASSQGIRQPQHF.

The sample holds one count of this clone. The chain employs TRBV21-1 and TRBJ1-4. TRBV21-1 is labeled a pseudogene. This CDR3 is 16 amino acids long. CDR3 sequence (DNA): TGTGCCAGCAGCCCAAAGGAGGACACAACTAATGAAAAACTGTTTTTT. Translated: CASSPKEDTTNEKLFF.

CDR3 residues: CATSDFSGREQYF. The CDR3 DNA reads as TGTGCCACCAGTGATTTTTCAGGGCGTGAGCAGTACTTC. The chain recombines TRBV24-1 with TRBJ2-7, with a tentative D call TRBD1 (5 bases). The CDR3 consists of 13 residues. Germline lookup yields CDR1 KGHDR and CDR2 SFDVKD. V lost 1 base to trimming and J lost 7 bases, with 10 bases between them.

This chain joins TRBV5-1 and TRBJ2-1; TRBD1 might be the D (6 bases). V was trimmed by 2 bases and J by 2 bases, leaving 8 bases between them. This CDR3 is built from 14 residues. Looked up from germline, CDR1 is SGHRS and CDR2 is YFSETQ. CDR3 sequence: CASSLSGAYNEQFF. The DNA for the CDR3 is TGCGCCAGCAGCTTATCAGGGGCCTACAATGAGCAGTTCTTC. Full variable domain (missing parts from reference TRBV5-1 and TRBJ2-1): KAGVTQTPRYLIKTRGQQVTLSCSPISGHRSVSWYQQTPGQGLQFLFEYFSETQRNKGNFPGRFSGRQFSNSRSEMNVSTLELGDSALYLCASSLSGAYNEQFFGPGTRLTVL.

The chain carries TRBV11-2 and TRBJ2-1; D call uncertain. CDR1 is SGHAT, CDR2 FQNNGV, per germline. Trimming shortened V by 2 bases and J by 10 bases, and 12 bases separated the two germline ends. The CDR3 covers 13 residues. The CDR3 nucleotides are TGTGCCAGCAGCTTAAGAGGTAGCTACGAGCAGTTCTTC. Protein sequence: CASSLRGSYEQFF.

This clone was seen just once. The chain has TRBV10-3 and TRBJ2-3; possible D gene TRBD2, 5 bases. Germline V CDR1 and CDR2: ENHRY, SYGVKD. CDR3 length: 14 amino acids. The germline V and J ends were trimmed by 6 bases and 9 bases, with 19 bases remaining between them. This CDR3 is CAISPGEGLGTQYF. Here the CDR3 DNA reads TGTGCCATCAGCCCAGGTGAGGGCCTTGGGACGCAGTATTTT.

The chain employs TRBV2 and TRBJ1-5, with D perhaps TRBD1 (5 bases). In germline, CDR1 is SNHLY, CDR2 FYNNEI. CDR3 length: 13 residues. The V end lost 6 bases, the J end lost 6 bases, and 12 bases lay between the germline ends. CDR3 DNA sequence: TGTGCCAGCAGGGAGGGGTTAGGTCAGCCCCAGCATTTT. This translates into CASREGLGQPQHF.

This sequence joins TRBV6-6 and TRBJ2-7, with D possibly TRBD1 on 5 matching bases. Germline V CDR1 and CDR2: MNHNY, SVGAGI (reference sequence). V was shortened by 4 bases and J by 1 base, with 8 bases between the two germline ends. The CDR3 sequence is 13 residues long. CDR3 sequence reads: CASSFGQSYEQYF. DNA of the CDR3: TGTGCCAGCAGTTTCGGACAATCCTACGAGCAGTACTTC.

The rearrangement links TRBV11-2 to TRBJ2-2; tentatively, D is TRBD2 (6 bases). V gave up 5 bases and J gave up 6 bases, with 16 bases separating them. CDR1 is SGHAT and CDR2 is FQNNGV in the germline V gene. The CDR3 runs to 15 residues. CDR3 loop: CASSRGLTGAGELFF. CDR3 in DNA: TGTGCCAGCAGCCGGGGCCTTACGGGGGCCGGGGAGCTGTTTTTT.